This T cell receptor (beta chain) appears in the sequencing data of a study of T-cell reconstitution after alpha-beta-depleted transplantation in children. Study findings and constraints: Where some patients showed high TCRbeta diversity at day 60, it came from recipient T cells and thymic progenitors that had survived. As was reported, about two months after transplant, alpha-beta T cells came from several hundred expanded graft clones. Newly produced T cells mostly provided counts and TCRbeta diversity after one year, as hyperexpanded clones declined.

This clonotype was counted ten times or more. Antigen: not known. V was trimmed by 6 bases and J by 1 base, leaving 6 bases between them. This CDR3 comprises 13 residues. During its preparation, the TCRbeta library received unique molecular identifiers. TCRdb called the PCR reads again in MiXCR, with one record for every CDR3 protein. Among about 250,000 distinct CDR3 sequences listed, roughly a quarter were seen once. The sequence was obtained from a female patient younger than 10 who had a stem cell transplant for congenital amegakaryocytic thrombocytopenia, so the T cells may come from the graft donor. The chain has TRBV12-3 or TRBV12-4 and TRBJ2-2; no firm D call. The source material was PBMCs, mostly from graft donor cells, sampled 360 days after TCRalphabeta/CD19-depleted stem cell transplant. In nucleotides, the CDR3 is TGTGCCAGCAGGCGGATGAACACCGGGGAGCTGTTTTTT. Protein sequence: CASRRMNTGELFF.